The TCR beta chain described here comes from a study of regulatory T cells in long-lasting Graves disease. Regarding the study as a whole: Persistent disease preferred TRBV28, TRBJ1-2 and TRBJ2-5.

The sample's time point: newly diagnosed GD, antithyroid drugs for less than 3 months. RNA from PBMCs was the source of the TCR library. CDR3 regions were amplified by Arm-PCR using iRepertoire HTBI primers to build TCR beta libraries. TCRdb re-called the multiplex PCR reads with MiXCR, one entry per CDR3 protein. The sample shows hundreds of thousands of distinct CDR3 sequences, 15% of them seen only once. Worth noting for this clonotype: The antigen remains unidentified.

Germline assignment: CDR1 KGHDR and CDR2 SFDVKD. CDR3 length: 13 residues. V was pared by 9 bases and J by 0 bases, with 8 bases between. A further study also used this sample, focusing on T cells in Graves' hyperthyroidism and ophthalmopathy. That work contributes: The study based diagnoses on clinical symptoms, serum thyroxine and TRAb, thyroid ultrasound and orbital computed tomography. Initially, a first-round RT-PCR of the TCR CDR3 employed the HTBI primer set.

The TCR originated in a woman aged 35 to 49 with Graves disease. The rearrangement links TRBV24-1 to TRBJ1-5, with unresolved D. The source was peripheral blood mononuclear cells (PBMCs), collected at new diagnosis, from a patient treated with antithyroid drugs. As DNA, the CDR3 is TGTGCCACCTCGGCCCATAGCAATCAGCCCCAGCATTTT. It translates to CATSAHSNQPQHF.